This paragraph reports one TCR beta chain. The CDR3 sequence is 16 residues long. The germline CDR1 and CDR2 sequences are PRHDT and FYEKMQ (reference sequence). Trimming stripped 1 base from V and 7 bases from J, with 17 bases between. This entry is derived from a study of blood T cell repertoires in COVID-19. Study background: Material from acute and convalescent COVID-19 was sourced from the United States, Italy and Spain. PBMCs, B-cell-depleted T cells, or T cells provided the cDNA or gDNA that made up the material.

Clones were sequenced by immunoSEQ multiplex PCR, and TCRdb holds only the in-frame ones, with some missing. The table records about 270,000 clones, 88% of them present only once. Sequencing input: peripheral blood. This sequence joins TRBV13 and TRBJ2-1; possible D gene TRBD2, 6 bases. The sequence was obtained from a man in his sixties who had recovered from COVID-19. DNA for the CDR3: TGTGCCAGCAGCTTAGAACTAGCTCGGTATAATAATGAGCAGTTCTTC. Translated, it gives CASSLELARYNNEQFF. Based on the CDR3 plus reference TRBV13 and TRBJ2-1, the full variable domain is AAGVIQSPRHLIKEKRETATLKCYPIPRHDTVYWYQQGPGQDPQFLISFYEKMQSDKGSIPDRFSAQQFSDYHSELNMSSLELGDSALYFCASSLELARYNNEQFFGPGTRLTVL.